This is a list of T cell receptor beta chains from one sample in a study of technical replicates of blood from several donors. Sequencing was performed with immunoSEQ multiplex PCR; in TCRdb, only in-frame clones are kept and a portion is missing. The sample includes tens of thousands of clones, 88% of them seen just once. Sequencing used PBMCs. These receptor sequences come from a human donor in good health. Some clones in this sample may be carry-over from other donors' samples. Each CDR3 is given with its conserved first and last residue. The order of the fields is J gene, V gene, clone size, CDR3 protein. Expanded clones are given a class, and other clones once, few, many or no size at all.

TRBJ1-6	TRBV4-3	NA	CASSKGQGRQSPLHF
TRBJ2-7	TRBV5-8	NA	CASGSESSYEQYF
TRBJ2-7	TRBV19	many	CASSIRGRAYEQYF
TRBJ1-4	TRBV5-6	NA	CASSSGQGRGTNEKLFF
TRBJ2-5	TRBV11-2	NA	CASSLEGSGRWSWEETQYF
TRBJ1-2	TRBV7-2	NA	CASSFSPGSLYGYTF
TRBJ2-1	TRBV6-6	NA	CASSSTGASGYNEQFF
TRBJ1-1	TRBV7-9	NA	CASRPPALGTGRVAFF
TRBJ2-1	TRBV29-1	NA	CSVHLAGSYNEQFF
TRBJ2-1	TRBV29-1	NA	CSVEGLAGGKFF
TRBJ2-7	TRBV7-9	NA	CASSLDRESAEQYF
TRBJ2-7	TRBV5-1	once	CASRAGTGSYEQYF
TRBJ2-3	TRBV9	NA	CASSPLGGRTDTQYF
TRBJ1-1	TRBV27	NA	CASSLSNGNTEAFF
TRBJ2-7	TRBV11-2	NA	CASSLQGGFTYEQYF
TRBJ2-7	TRBV6-5	NA	CASSTSYEQYF
TRBJ1-3	TRBV27	NA	CASRGMGGLENTIYF
TRBJ2-3	TRBV5-6	NA	CASSLVARGRTDTQYF
TRBJ2-1	TRBV4-3	NA	CASSRQGGDNEQFF
TRBJ2-1	TRBV7-2	NA	CASSLVGLAVDSEQFF
TRBJ2-2	TRBV5-1	NA	CASTGIGTGELFF
TRBJ1-5	TRBV7-6	NA	CASSLGAGSNQPQHF
TRBJ2-7	TRBV14	NA	CASSPIGSYEQYF